This TCR beta chain originates from a study of T cells in Graves' hyperthyroidism and ophthalmopathy. This clonotype has only a few counts. Regions amplified from RNA transcripts were the TCR beta CDR3 regions. First-round RT-PCR of the TCR CDR3 relied on the HTBI primer set. TCRdb independently ran MiXCR on the multiplex PCR reads; one entry per CDR3 protein. This table holds approximately 700,000 distinct CDR3 sequences, 16% found once. A lack of ophthalmopathy progression within 18 months defined stable Graves' hyperthyroidism. Exclusion of patients followed from uncontrolled infection, other autoimmune disease, pregnancy or lactation. The clonotype originates from a man in his late teens or twenties with Graves' hyperthyroidism. The sample consisted of blood.

The chain's CDR3 is CASSVKTGGPEAFF. As DNA, the CDR3 is TGTGCCAGCAGTGTAAAAACAGGGGGCCCTGAAGCTTTCTTT. This chain joins TRBV6-1 and TRBJ1-1; 9 positions agree with TRBD1. V gave up 4 bases and J gave up 6 bases; unmatched junction bases: 6. Germline V gene sequence: CDR1 MNHNS, CDR2 SASEGT. This CDR3 is built from 14 residues.